Shown below are 21 T cell receptor beta chains from a single sample sequenced in a study of shared clonotypes between healthy human individuals. Clones were sequenced by immunoSEQ multiplex PCR, and TCRdb holds only the in-frame ones, with some missing. This table holds over 2 million clones, 85% to 95% found once. Sequencing input: naive CD4+ T cells from PBMCs. Subset defined: CD45RA+ positively selected. The origin of the receptors is a man younger than 35 in good health. Some clones in this sample may be carry-over from other donors' samples.

The V gene is TRBV29-1, the J gene TRBJ1-4; D remains ambiguous. The CDR3 spans 12 residues. Germline CDR1 is SQVTM and CDR2 is ANQGSEA. V was clipped by 4 bases and J by 5 bases, with 8 bases between them. The CDR3 nucleotides are TGCAGCGTTGTCGGCGGAAATGAAAAACTGTTTTTT. Translation: CSVVGGNEKLFF.

The V gene is TRBV5-1, the J gene TRBJ2-7; 14 positions match TRBD2. Germline values: CDR1 SGHRS, CDR2 YFSETQ. This CDR3 spans 17 amino acids. Germline trimming cut 3 bases from V and 5 bases from J; bases unmatched to any gene: 10. Here the CDR3 DNA reads TGCGCCAGCAGCTCCGGGACTAGCGGGAGTTGGTACGACGAGCAGTACTTC. It specifies CASSSGTSGSWYDEQYF.

The V and J genes are TRBV4-1 and TRBJ2-5; the D gene is possibly TRBD2 (5 bases). This CDR3 contains 13 residues. CDR1 is MGHRA, CDR2 YSYEKL, per germline. V was cut by 4 bases and J by 1 base, with 7 bases left in between. CDR3 in amino acids: CASSRTFQETQYF. CDR3 sequence (DNA): TGCGCCAGCAGCCGGACTTTCCAAGAGACCCAGTACTTC.

About this clone: Additional DNA sequences in this sample encode the identical CDR3. The rearrangement joins TRBV19 to TRBJ2-6; unclear D gene. The CDR3 has 13 amino acids. Between the trimmed V and J ends, which lost 7 bases and 0 bases, there was a span of 4 bases. In germline, CDR1 is LNHDA, CDR2 SQIVND (reference sequence). CDR3: CASKVSGANVLTF. CDR3 coding DNA: TGTGCCAGTAAGGTCTCTGGGGCCAACGTCCTGACTTTC.

The chain links TRBV20-1 to TRBJ1-2; D gene ambiguous. The CDR3 has 11 amino acids. V was shortened by 3 bases and J by 7 bases, with 9 bases between the two germline ends. Germline V gene lookup returns CDR1 DFQATT and CDR2 SNEGSKA (reference sequence). The CDR3 is CSASLDSGYTF. For the CDR3, the DNA is TGCAGTGCTAGTTTGGATTCTGGCTACACCTTC.

As concerns this clone: The sample carries other DNA sequences with the same CDR3. This chain uses TRBV9 with TRBJ2-1; 9 bases are a match to TRBD2. With 2 bases clipped from V and 9 bases from J, the junction kept 3 bases outside the gene matches. The CDR3 has 13 residues. The germline V gene has CDR1 SGDLS and CDR2 YYNGEE. In DNA form, the CDR3 reads TGTGCCAGCAGCGTGGCTAGCGGGACTGAGCAGTTCTTC. Residues: CASSVASGTEQFF.

This chain uses TRBV28 with TRBJ2-7; D call uncertain. V was clipped by 3 bases and J by 3 bases, with 15 bases between them. Germline lookup yields CDR1 MDHEN and CDR2 SYDVKM. CDR3 length equals 15 residues. CDR3 in amino acids: CASSLLPDEIYEQYF. The CDR3 bases are TGTGCCAGCAGTTTGCTGCCTGACGAGATCTACGAGCAGTACTTC.

CDR3 nucleotide sequence: TGTGCCAGCAGTCGCTTGGGACAAGGGAGGCACAATGAGCAGTTCTTC. Its protein is CASSRLGQGRHNEQFF. This chain uses TRBV27 with TRBJ2-1; D is tentatively TRBD1 or TRBD2 (6 bases each). The CDR3 runs to 16 residues. V lost 5 bases to trimming and J lost 5 bases, with 19 bases between them. CDR1 MNHEY and CDR2 SMNVEV come from the germline V gene (reference sequence).

The chain recombines TRBV6-5 with TRBJ1-3; D call uncertain. The germline V gene encodes CDR1 MNHEY and CDR2 SVGAGI. CDR3 length equals 11 residues. V was cut by 5 bases and J by 9 bases, with 8 bases left in between. The CDR3: CASSDLSTIYF. DNA of the CDR3: TGTGCCAGCAGTGATTTAAGCACCATATATTTT.

This chain links TRBV28 with TRBJ2-7; the D gene is possibly TRBD2 (6 bases). The CDR3 has 21 residues. Germline V gene lookup returns CDR1 MDHEN and CDR2 SYDVKM. V dropped 1 base and J dropped 3 bases, with 31 bases sitting between them. The CDR3 coding sequence is TGTGCCAGCAGTTTATCCACCAGCGGGCCCCTCCCCCTCAGCATCTACTACGAGCAGTACTTC. This sequence encodes CASSLSTSGPLPLSIYYEQYF.

This chain links TRBV5-8 with TRBJ2-5, with TRBD1 matching over 10 bases. V lost 4 bases, J lost 3 bases, and 6 bases stayed unmatched. This CDR3 has 15 amino acids. The germline CDR1 and CDR2 sequences are SGHTS and YDEGEE. DNA for the CDR3: TGTGCCAGCAGCCACACCGGGACAGGGGAAGAGACCCAGTACTTC. It codes for CASSHTGTGEETQYF.

The chain joins TRBV15 to TRBJ2-2; D gene uncertain. Trimming left V 0 bases short and J 4 bases short, with 9 bases between. Germline CDR1 LNHNV, CDR2 YYDKDF (reference sequence). This CDR3 comprises 15 residues. CDR3 DNA sequence: TGTGCCACCAGCAGAGATGTTAGAGGCACCGGGGAGCTGTTTTTT. Translated, it gives CATSRDVRGTGELFF.

The V call is TRBV5-4, the J call TRBJ2-7, with a tentative D call TRBD1 (6 bases). CDR1 is SGHNT, CDR2 YYREEE, per germline (reference sequence). This CDR3 comprises 13 residues. The ends were cut back, 1 base at V and 6 bases at J, with 11 bases in the middle. The CDR3 spells CASSLRTVGEQYF. For the CDR3, the DNA is TGTGCCAGCAGCTTGCGGACAGTCGGCGAGCAGTACTTC.

The chain combines TRBV19 with TRBJ2-7; TRBD1 aligns across 8 bases. V dropped 5 bases and J dropped 3; count of bases not matched to a gene: 6. The germline V gene has CDR1 LNHDA and CDR2 SQIVND (reference sequence). CDR3 length equals 14 residues. The CDR3 region is CASSFAGGIYEQYF. CDR3 coding DNA: TGTGCCAGTAGTTTTGCAGGGGGCATCTACGAGCAGTACTTC.

The chain recombines TRBV5-8 with TRBJ1-2, with a possible D match to TRBD1 (6 bases). Germline V lookup: CDR1 SGHTS, CDR2 YDEGEE. CDR3 length equals 14 residues. V lost 0 bases and J 8 bases, leaving 14 bases between the germline ends. The CDR3 DNA reads TGTGCCAGCAGCTTGGGACAGGCAAAAGGAGGCTACACCTTC. Its protein is CASSLGQAKGGYTF.

This clone was recorded only once. V is TRBV28 and J is TRBJ2-7; no clear D gene. CDR3 length equals 18 residues. Trimming removed 1 base from V and 3 bases from J, with 22 bases in between. CDR1 and CDR2 from the germline V gene are MDHEN and SYDVKM. As DNA, the CDR3 is TGTGCCAGCAGTTTATCAACACGCGGAACTGGAAAAAACTACGAGCAGTACTTC. Translated, it gives CASSLSTRGTGKNYEQYF.

The rearrangement joins TRBV4-1 to TRBJ2-1, with 7 bases matching TRBD2. The CDR3 spans 15 residues. Per germline, CDR1 MGHRA and CDR2 YSYEKL. Unmatched junction bases numbered 7, after V lost 3 bases and J lost 5 bases. CDR3 sequence reads: CASSQVGEGNNEQFF. In DNA, the CDR3 is TGCGCCAGCAGCCAGGTGGGGGAGGGGAACAATGAGCAGTTCTTC.

This chain links TRBV9 with TRBJ2-7; TRBD2 is a possible D gene (5 bases). Trimming took off 0 bases at V and 0 bases at J, with 10 bases between the two ends. The CDR3 contains 15 residues. Germline assignment: CDR1 SGDLS and CDR2 YYNGEE. The CDR3 DNA is TGTGCCAGCAGCGTAGAGAGGAGGAGCTCCTACGAGCAGTACTTC. It specifies CASSVERRSSYEQYF.

The CDR3, as DNA: TGTGCCAGCAGCCCCCTTAAAGGGAACACTGAAGCTTTCTTT. It yields the protein CASSPLKGNTEAFF. This sequence joins TRBV4-2 and TRBJ1-1; unclear D gene. CDR1 LGHNA and CDR2 YNFKEQ come from the germline V gene. V gave up 4 bases and J gave up 1 base, with 10 bases separating them. The CDR3 is made up of 14 amino acids.

The V call is TRBV7-3, the J call TRBJ2-7; the D is unclear. The CDR3 loop spans 14 amino acids. Germline-derived CDR1 and CDR2 are SGHTA and FQGTGA. The V gene lost 5 bases and the J gene lost 3 bases, with 14 bases spanning the gap. CDR3 DNA: TGTGCCAGCAGCCCAGCCGCTATTAGCTACGAGCAGTACTTC. Translation gives CASSPAAISYEQYF.

CDR3 loop: CASSLLSFYGYTF. CDR3 nucleotides: TGTGCCAGCAGCTTACTGAGCTTCTATGGCTACACCTTC. The chain has TRBV7-8 and TRBJ1-2, with D unresolved. V was shortened by 2 bases and J by 4 bases, with 8 bases between the two germline ends. CDR3 length: 13 amino acids. Germline loops: CDR1 SGHVS, CDR2 FQNEAQ.